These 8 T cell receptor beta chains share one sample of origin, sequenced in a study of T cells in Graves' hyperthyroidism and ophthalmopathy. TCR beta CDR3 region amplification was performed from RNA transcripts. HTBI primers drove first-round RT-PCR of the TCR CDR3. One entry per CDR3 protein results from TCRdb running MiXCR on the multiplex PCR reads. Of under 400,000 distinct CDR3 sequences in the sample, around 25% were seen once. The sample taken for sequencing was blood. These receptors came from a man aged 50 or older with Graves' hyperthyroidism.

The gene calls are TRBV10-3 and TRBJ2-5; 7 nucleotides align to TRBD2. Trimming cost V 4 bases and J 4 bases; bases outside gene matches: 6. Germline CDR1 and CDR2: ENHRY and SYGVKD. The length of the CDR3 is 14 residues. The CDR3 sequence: CAISVSSGGETQYF. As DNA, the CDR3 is TGTGCCATCAGTGTATCTAGCGGAGGAGAGACCCAGTACTTC.

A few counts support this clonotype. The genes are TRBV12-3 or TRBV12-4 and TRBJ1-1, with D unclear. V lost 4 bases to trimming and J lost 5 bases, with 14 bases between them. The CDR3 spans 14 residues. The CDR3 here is CASSSLWGSTEAFF. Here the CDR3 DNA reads TGTGCCAGCAGTTCTTTATGGGGAAGTACTGAAGCTTTCTTT.

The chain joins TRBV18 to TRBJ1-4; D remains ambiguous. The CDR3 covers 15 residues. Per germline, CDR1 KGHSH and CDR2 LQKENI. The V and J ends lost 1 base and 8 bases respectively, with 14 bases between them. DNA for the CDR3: TGTGCCAGCTCACCACTCGAGGCCGAAGGCGAAAAACTGTTTTTT. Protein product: CASSPLEAEGEKLFF.

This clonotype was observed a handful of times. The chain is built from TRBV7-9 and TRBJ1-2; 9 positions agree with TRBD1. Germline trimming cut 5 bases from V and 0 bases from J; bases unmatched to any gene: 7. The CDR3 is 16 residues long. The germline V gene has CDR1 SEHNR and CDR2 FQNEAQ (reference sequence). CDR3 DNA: TGTGCCAGCAGCCCAGGACAGGGGACAGCTAACTATGGCTACACCTTC. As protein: CASSPGQGTANYGYTF.

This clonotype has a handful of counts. The chain's CDR3 is CASSRGQGNTGELFF. For the CDR3, the DNA is TGTGCCAGCAGCCGGGGACAGGGTAACACCGGGGAGCTGTTTTTT. This chain joins TRBV3-1 and TRBJ2-2; 9 bases agree with TRBD1. The CDR3 has 15 amino acids. V gave up 4 bases and J gave up 2 bases; unmatched junction bases: 2. CDR1 is LGHDT, CDR2 YNNKEL, per germline (reference sequence). The full variable domain, completed using reference TRBV3-1 and TRBJ2-2, is DTAVSQTPKYLVTQMGNDKSIKCEQNLGHDTMYWYKQDSKKFLKIMFSYNNKELIINETVPNRFSPKSPDKAHLNLHINSLELGDSAVYFCASSRGQGNTGELFFGEGSRLTVL.

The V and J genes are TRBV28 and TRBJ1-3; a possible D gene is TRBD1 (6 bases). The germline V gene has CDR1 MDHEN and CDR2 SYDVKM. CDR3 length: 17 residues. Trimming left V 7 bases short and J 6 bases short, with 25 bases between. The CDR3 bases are TGTGCCAGCAACGCCCGGGACAACGACCGGCATGCAAACACCATATATTTT. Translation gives CASNARDNDRHANTIYF. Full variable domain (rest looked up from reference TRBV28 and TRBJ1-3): DVKVTQSSRYLVKRTGEKVFLECVQDMDHENMFWYRQDPGLGLRLIYFSYDVKMKEKGDIPEGYSVSREKKERFSLILESASTNQTSMYLCASNARDNDRHANTIYFGEGSWLTVV.

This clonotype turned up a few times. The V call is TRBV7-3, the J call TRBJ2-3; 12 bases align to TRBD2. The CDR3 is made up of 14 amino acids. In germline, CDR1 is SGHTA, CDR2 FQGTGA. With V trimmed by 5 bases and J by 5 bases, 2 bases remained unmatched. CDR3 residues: CASSRGLAGDTQYF. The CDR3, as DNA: TGTGCCAGCAGCCGGGGACTAGCGGGAGATACGCAGTATTTT.

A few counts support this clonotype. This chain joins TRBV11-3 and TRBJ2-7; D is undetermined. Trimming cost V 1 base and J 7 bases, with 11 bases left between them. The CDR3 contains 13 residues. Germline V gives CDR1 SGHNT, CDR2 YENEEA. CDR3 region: CASSLGGWREQYF. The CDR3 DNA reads TGTGCCAGCAGCTTAGGGGGATGGAGAGAGCAGTACTTC.